The present TCR beta chain was sequenced within a study of shared clonotypes between healthy human individuals. Study results and limitations: Memory subsets generally showed lower estimated richness than naive subsets.

The V end was cut by 6 bases, the J end by 6 bases, with 12 bases between. The CDR3 extends over 12 amino acids. Germline V gene sequence: CDR1 LNHDA, CDR2 SQIVND (reference sequence). Samples underwent the assay at deep level. The authors split each subset's genomic DNA evenly across several immunoSEQ plates. Source study methods: ImmunoSEQ gave junction-only sequences without quality scores, so filtering differed. The protocol was immunoSEQ multiplex PCR, while the TCRdb copy is restricted to in-frame clones and leaves out a portion. V and J calls and clone size are as listed in that table; D and trimming were resolved from the DNA. Of about 2.4 million clones in the sample, more than 85% were seen once. On this clone: The antigen is not known.

This sequence originates from a man younger than 35 in good health. Some clones in this sample may be carry-over from other donors' samples. The rearrangement joins TRBV19 to TRBJ2-7; possible D gene TRBD1, 6 bases. The sequencing sample was made of naive CD4+ T cells from PBMCs. Subset of the sample: CD45RA+ positively selected. CDR3 protein: CASRTGPIEQYF. The CDR3 coding sequence is TGTGCCAGTAGGACAGGACCGATCGAGCAGTACTTC. Full variable domain (rest looked up from reference TRBV19 and TRBJ2-7): DGGITQSPKYLFRKEGQNVTLSCEQNLNHDAMYWYRQDPGQGLRLIYYSQIVNDFQKGDIAEGYSVSREKKESFPLTVTSAQKNPTAFYLCASRTGPIEQYFGPGTRLTVT.